The source of this T cell receptor beta chain is a study of radiotherapy plus CTLA-4 blockade in lung cancer. Broader study findings: Among blood TCR repertoires after radiotherapy plus ipilimumab, tumor-derived clones expanded. It was early blood T cell clone dynamics, with interferon-beta, that reportedly best predicted response.

This clone was seen only once. What it binds is not known. Measured with immunoSEQ multiplex PCR; TCRdb has only the in-frame clones, and not every one. The top ten clones hold 5% to 5.5% of a sample with about 120,000 clones, more than 65% of them seen once. The CDR3 length is 16 residues. The junction had 16 bases not matched to a gene; V was cut back by 5 bases and J by 10 bases. Germline CDR1 reads GTSNPN; CDR2 reads SVGIG (reference sequence). The receptor comes from a human donor with non-small cell lung cancer who had a partial response to radiotherapy plus ipilimumab. The sample here was peripheral blood, taken from a patient treated with radiotherapy plus ipilimumab. The chain has TRBV30 and TRBJ2-1; 11 nucleotides match TRBD2. CDR3 region: CAWGRGIAGGPGEQFF. CDR3 nucleotides: TGTGCCTGGGGTAGAGGGATAGCGGGAGGGCCGGGGGAGCAGTTCTTC.